Presented here are 16 T cell receptor beta chains from one specimen sequenced in a study of T cell changes during pregnancy in multiple sclerosis. Data came from immunoSEQ multiplex PCR; TCRdb stores just in-frame clones and leaves some out. The sample includes around 23,000 clones, just under 95% of them seen just once. Sequenced material: CD8+ T cells from peripheral blood mononuclear cells, taken in the third trimester of pregnancy. These receptors all stem from a female donor with multiple sclerosis, enrolled in a pregnancy study.

The gene calls are TRBV2 and TRBJ1-1; D not resolved. Per germline, CDR1 SNHLY and CDR2 FYNNEI. The CDR3 covers 14 residues. With 2 bases removed from V and 0 bases from J, the gap between germline ends came to 7 bases. CDR3: CASSEPKMNTEAFF. For the CDR3, the DNA is TGTGCCAGCAGTGAACCTAAAATGAACACTGAAGCTTTCTTT.

This chain joins TRBV7-6 and TRBJ2-7; no reliable D call. Germline V lookup: CDR1 SGHVS, CDR2 FNYEAQ. Trimming stripped 4 bases from V and 0 bases from J, with 7 bases between. The CDR3 runs 13 residues. The CDR3 nucleotides read TGTGCCAGCAGCTCCGACATCTCCTACGAGCAGTACTTC. This codes for CASSSDISYEQYF.

This sequence joins TRBV6-4 and TRBJ1-5; maybe TRBD1 (5 bases). The CDR3 totals 17 residues. V gave up 7 bases and J gave up 4 bases, with 23 bases separating them. Germline V lookup: CDR1 MRHNA, CDR2 SNTAGT. This chain's CDR3 is CASISGGNGRGNQPQHF. CDR3 DNA: TGTGCCAGCATTTCCGGGGGAAACGGCCGCGGAAATCAGCCCCAGCATTTT.

This sequence joins TRBV29-1 and TRBJ1-2, with D unclear. There are 14 residues in the CDR3. Per germline, CDR1 SQVTM and CDR2 ANQGSEA. V lost 0 bases to trimming and J lost 6 bases, with 14 bases between them. The CDR3 nucleotides read TGCAGCGTTGAAGATTCGAGGTTGGGTAATGGCTACACCTTC. Translated: CSVEDSRLGNGYTF.

V is TRBV7-9 and J is TRBJ2-7, with TRBD2 identical over 12 bases. The CDR3 has 15 residues. From germline, CDR1 is SEHNR and CDR2 FQNEAQ (reference sequence). V lost 5 bases and J lost 0; bases outside the gene matches: 2. CDR3 bases: TGTGCCAGCAGCCCGACTAGCGGGAGCTCCTACGAGCAGTACTTC. It translates to CASSPTSGSSYEQYF.

The table lists this clone with a count of one. This chain links TRBV2 with TRBJ1-1, with D maybe TRBD1 (5 bases). CDR1 and CDR2 (germline): SNHLY, FYNNEI. This CDR3 spans 13 amino acids. The ends were cut back, 4 bases at V and 4 bases at J, with 10 bases in the middle. The CDR3 DNA follows: TGTGCCAGCAGTGTAGGGGTCCCCACTGAAGCTTTCTTT. Its protein product is CASSVGVPTEAFF.

This clone was seen once. The chain combines TRBV9 with TRBJ1-1; D remains unclear. This CDR3 has 14 amino acids. Looked up from germline, CDR1 is SGDLS and CDR2 is YYNGEE. Trimming left V 1 base short and J 1 base short, with 8 bases between. CDR3 residues: CASSVSPRNTEAFF. The CDR3 DNA is TGTGCCAGCAGCGTAAGCCCCCGGAACACTGAAGCTTTCTTT.

The chain links TRBV6-4 to TRBJ2-7; 7 bases match TRBD1. This CDR3 has 10 amino acids. Germline V CDR1 and CDR2: MRHNA, SNTAGT. V shed 6 bases, J shed 13 bases, and the junction held 6 bases outside the gene matches. The CDR3 region is CASRYRDSYF. The CDR3 bases are TGTGCCAGCAGATACCGGGACAGCTACTTC.

V is TRBV6-5 and J is TRBJ2-1, with TRBD2 matching over 14 bases. The CDR3 consists of 14 residues. V shed 4 bases and J 9 bases; nucleotides not matched to a gene: 2. The germline V gene has CDR1 MNHEY and CDR2 SVGAGI. The CDR3 here is CASSLGLAGAEQFF. CDR3 nucleotide sequence: TGTGCCAGCAGTTTGGGACTAGCGGGGGCTGAGCAGTTCTTC.

The chain uses TRBV4-3 and TRBJ1-2; D unresolved. Trimming removed 3 bases from V and 4 bases from J, with 6 bases in between. The CDR3 consists of 12 residues. Germline CDR1 is LGHNA and CDR2 is YSLEER. The CDR3 loop reads CASSQAFYGYTF. CDR3 sequence (DNA): TGCGCCAGCAGCCAGGCCTTCTATGGCTACACCTTC.

This clone appeared a single time. An end of the junction does not agree with germline; a read error may underlie this. The rearrangement uses TRBV2 and TRBJ2-7; D possibly corresponds to TRBD2 (6 bases). Per germline, CDR1 SNHLY and CDR2 FYNNEI. The CDR3 is 8 residues long. As DNA, the CDR3 is TGTGCCAGCACCGCAGGAGGGTTC. Protein sequence: CASTAGGF. Variable domain in full (rest from reference TRBV2 and TRBJ2-7): EPEVTQTPSHQVTQMGQEVILRCVPISNHLYFYWYRQILGQKVEFLVSFYNNEISEKSEIFDDQFSVERPDGSNFTLKIRSTKLEDSAMYFCASTAGGFGPGTRLTVT.

This clone was picked up one time. This chain links TRBV7-8 with TRBJ2-1; 10 bases are shared with TRBD2. This CDR3 spans 16 amino acids. The germline gives CDR1 SGHVS, CDR2 FQNEAQ. With 5 bases clipped from V and 4 bases from J, the junction kept 8 bases outside the gene matches. The CDR3 loop reads CASSPAGGVGYNEQFF. The CDR3 nucleotides are TGTGCCAGCAGCCCAGCGGGAGGGGTGGGATACAATGAGCAGTTCTTC. Full variable domain (remainder filled in from reference TRBV7-8 and TRBJ2-1): GAGVSQSPRYKVAKRGQDVALRCDPISGHVSLFWYQQALGQGPEFLTYFQNEAQLDKSGLPSDRFFAERPEGSVSTLKIQRTQQEDSAVYLCASSPAGGVGYNEQFFGPGTRLTVL.

The rearrangement links TRBV10-3 to TRBJ1-6; TRBD1 aligns across 7 bases. V lost 2 bases to trimming and J lost 11 bases; unmatched junction nucleotides: 6. Germline V gene lookup returns CDR1 ENHRY and CDR2 SYGVKD. The CDR3 sequence is 14 residues long. The CDR3 loop is CAISETGVVTPLHF. Written as DNA, the CDR3 is TGTGCCATCAGTGAGACAGGGGTCGTGACACCCCTCCACTTT.

The rearrangement uses TRBV27 and TRBJ1-1; 7 bases fit TRBD1. CDR3 length: 14 residues. The V and J ends lost 5 bases and 11 bases, in that order; junction bases with no gene match: 14. The germline V gene has CDR1 MNHEY and CDR2 SMNVEV (reference sequence). CDR3 bases: TGTGCCAGCAGTACCAGGACAGGCCCGGCGAGGGCTTTCTTT. This translates into CASSTRTGPARAFF.

The genes are TRBV5-1 and TRBJ2-7, with D perhaps matching TRBD1 (6 bases). This CDR3 is built from 14 residues. The germline V gene encodes CDR1 SGHRS and CDR2 YFSETQ. V was clipped by 4 bases and J by 6 bases, with 17 bases between them. Here the CDR3 DNA reads TGCGCCAGCAGCCCGACAGGACGACTCGGCGAGCAGTACTTC. Translating it yields CASSPTGRLGEQYF.

The chain couples TRBV5-1 to TRBJ2-7, with no clear D. Germline CDR1 SGHRS, CDR2 YFSETQ. This CDR3 has 13 residues. V shed 1 base and J shed 2 bases, with 7 bases lying between them. The CDR3 spells CASSLSTAYEQYF. Here the CDR3 DNA reads TGCGCCAGCAGCTTGTCCACAGCCTACGAGCAGTACTTC. Complete variable domain (other parts from reference TRBV5-1 and TRBJ2-7): KAGVTQTPRYLIKTRGQQVTLSCSPISGHRSVSWYQQTPGQGLQFLFEYFSETQRNKGNFPGRFSGRQFSNSRSEMNVSTLELGDSALYLCASSLSTAYEQYFGPGTRLTVT.